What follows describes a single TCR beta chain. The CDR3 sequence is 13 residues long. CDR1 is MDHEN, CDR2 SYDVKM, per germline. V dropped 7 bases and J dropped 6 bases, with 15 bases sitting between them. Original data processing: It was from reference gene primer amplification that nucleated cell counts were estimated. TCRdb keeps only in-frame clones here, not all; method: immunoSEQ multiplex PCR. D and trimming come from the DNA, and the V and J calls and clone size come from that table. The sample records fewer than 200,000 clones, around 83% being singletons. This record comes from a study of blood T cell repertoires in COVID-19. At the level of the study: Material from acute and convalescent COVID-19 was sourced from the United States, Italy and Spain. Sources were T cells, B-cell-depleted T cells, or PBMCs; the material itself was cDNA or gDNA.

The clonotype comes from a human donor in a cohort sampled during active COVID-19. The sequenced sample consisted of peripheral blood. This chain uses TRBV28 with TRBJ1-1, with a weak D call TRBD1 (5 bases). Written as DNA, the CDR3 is TGTGCCAGCACCCCAGGTGGGGGGGCTGAAGCTTTCTTT. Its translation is CASTPGGGAEAFF.